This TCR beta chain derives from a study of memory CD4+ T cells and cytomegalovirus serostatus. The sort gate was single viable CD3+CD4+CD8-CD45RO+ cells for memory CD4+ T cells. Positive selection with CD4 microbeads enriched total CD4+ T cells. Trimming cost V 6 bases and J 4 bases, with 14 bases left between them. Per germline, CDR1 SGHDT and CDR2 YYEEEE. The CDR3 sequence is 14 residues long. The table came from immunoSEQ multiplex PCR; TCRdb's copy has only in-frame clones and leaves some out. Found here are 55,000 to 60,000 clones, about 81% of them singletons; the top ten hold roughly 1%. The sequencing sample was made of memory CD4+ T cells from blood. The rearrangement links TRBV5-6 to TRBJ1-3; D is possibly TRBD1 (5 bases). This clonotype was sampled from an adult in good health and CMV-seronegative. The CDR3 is CASTSWGVGNTIYF. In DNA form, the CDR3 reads TGTGCCAGCACCTCGTGGGGGGTCGGAAACACCATATATTTT.